This paragraph reports one T cell receptor (beta chain). Its matching antigen is unknown. The data originate from a study of cytomegalovirus exposure and HLA in healthy donors. General observations from the study: Overall, approximately 150 TCR beta chains were annotated as cytomegalovirus-associated. A few chains linked to CMV were shown in vitro to be specific for CMV antigens.

The PCR ran on 60 Vbeta and 13 Jbeta primers. Repertoires were generated with immunoSEQ multiplex PCR, while TCRdb's copy carries only in-frame clones and drops some. The sample shows about 130,000 clones, about 74% of them seen only once. This CDR3 comprises 15 residues. The trim removed 4 bases at V and 4 bases at J, leaving 7 bases unmatched. CDR1 SGHAT and CDR2 FQNNGV come from the germline V gene. This chain joins TRBV11-2 and TRBJ1-2; 9 bases map to TRBD1. Sequencing was carried out using PBMCs. This clonotype was obtained from a woman aged 55-75 years in good health and CMV-seronegative. The CDR3 bases are TGTGCCAGCAGCTCCTTACAGGGGGCGGTCTATGGCTACACCTTC. Its protein product is CASSSLQGAVYGYTF.